These 10 T cell receptor beta chains were all obtained from the same sample, sequenced in a study of blood T cell dynamics during melanoma immunotherapy. Method: immunoSEQ multiplex PCR; TCRdb's copy keeps in-frame clones and lacks some. The sample includes approximately 10,000 clones, over 75% of them seen just once. Regarding time point: week 3, after first cycle of checkpoint inhibitor. The sequences come from blood, collected from a patient treated with checkpoint blockade. These receptors were taken from a human donor with melanoma.

V is TRBV7-8 and J is TRBJ2-2, with D uncertain. Trimming shortened V by 5 bases and J by 2 bases, and 12 bases separated the two germline ends. This CDR3 comprises 15 residues. In germline, CDR1 is SGHVS, CDR2 FQNEAQ. CDR3 protein: CASSLRQVNTGELFF. CDR3 bases: TGTGCCAGCAGCCTACGACAAGTTAACACCGGGGAGCTGTTTTTT.

The CDR3 is CASSEPQGMNSPLHF. CDR3 in DNA: TGTGCCAGCAGTGAACCACAGGGGATGAATTCACCCCTCCACTTT. This chain links TRBV2 with TRBJ1-6; TRBD1 matches at 7 bases. The junction had 5 bases not matched to a gene; V was cut back by 2 bases and J by 7 bases. The germline V gene has CDR1 SNHLY and CDR2 FYNNEI. The CDR3 runs 15 residues.

The chain carries TRBV19 and TRBJ1-6, with D uncertain. The V gene's germline CDR1 is LNHDA and CDR2 SQIVND (reference sequence). This CDR3 contains 14 residues. The V and J ends lost 8 bases and 7 bases respectively, with 15 bases between them. The CDR3 DNA follows: TGTGCCAGTTCTATGAACACTAACAATTCACCCCTCCACTTT. This translates into CASSMNTNNSPLHF.

The chain employs TRBV2 and TRBJ1-2; D may be TRBD1 (5 bases). Germline-derived CDR1 and CDR2 are SNHLY and FYNNEI. V was trimmed by 5 bases and J by 3 bases, leaving 10 bases between them. The CDR3 runs 13 residues. CDR3 protein: CASSPTTDYGYTF. CDR3 nucleotides: TGTGCCAGCAGTCCAACGACAGACTATGGCTACACCTTC.

The genes are TRBV10-3 and TRBJ1-1; D is unresolved. This CDR3 region has 15 residues. V lost 0 bases and J 6 bases, leaving 14 bases between the germline ends. Germline CDR1 reads ENHRY; CDR2 reads SYGVKD. CDR3 in amino acids: CAISESGGSGAEAFF. DNA for the CDR3: TGTGCCATCAGTGAGTCTGGAGGGTCGGGCGCTGAAGCTTTCTTT.

The chain has TRBV11-3 and TRBJ2-1; 8 nucleotides align to TRBD1. Trimming cost V 3 bases and J 3 bases; bases outside gene matches: 4. Germline CDR1 reads SGHNT; CDR2 reads YENEEA. This CDR3 has 15 residues. This CDR3 is CASSFRTGIYNEQFF. For the CDR3, the DNA is TGTGCCAGCAGCTTTCGGACAGGGATCTACAATGAGCAGTTCTTC.

The chain has TRBV29-1 and TRBJ1-2; D is perhaps TRBD1 (5 bases). V lost 3 bases and J 8 bases, leaving 25 bases between the germline ends. Per germline, CDR1 SQVTM and CDR2 ANQGSEA. The CDR3 sequence is 16 residues long. This CDR3 reads CSVDNQGILSSAGYTF. The CDR3 DNA follows: TGCAGCGTTGATAATCAGGGAATTCTGTCTTCCGCCGGCTACACCTTC.

The chain couples TRBV6-6 to TRBJ2-1; D uncertain. CDR3 length: 14 residues. Germline V gene data show CDR1 as MNHNY and CDR2 as SVGAGI (reference sequence). V lost 2 bases, J lost 7 bases, and 12 bases lay in between. CDR3 in DNA: TGTGCCAGCAGTTACCCCTCCGGGCAGAATGAGCAGTTCTTC. This sequence encodes CASSYPSGQNEQFF.

The chain is built from TRBV7-2 and TRBJ2-1, with TRBD1 matching 11 bases. J lost 5 bases, V lost 5 bases, and 2 bases had no gene match. CDR1 is SGHTA and CDR2 is FQGNSA in the germline V gene. The CDR3 is made up of 14 amino acids. The CDR3 region is CASSLGQGDNEQFF. CDR3 bases: TGTGCCAGCAGCCTGGGACAGGGGGACAATGAGCAGTTCTTC.

V is TRBV7-8 and J is TRBJ2-1; D is uncertain. The V end lost 2 bases, the J end lost 8 bases, and 10 bases lay between the germline ends. The CDR3 sequence is 13 residues long. The germline CDR1 and CDR2 sequences are SGHVS and FQNEAQ. The CDR3 sequence: CASSLPSKDEQFF. As DNA, the CDR3 is TGTGCCAGCAGCTTACCCAGCAAAGATGAGCAGTTCTTC.